Detailed here is one T cell receptor beta chain. Its cognate antigen is unknown. The data are from a study of cytomegalovirus exposure and HLA in healthy donors. The PCR was carried out with 60 Vbeta primers and 13 Jbeta primers. Assay used: immunoSEQ multiplex PCR; TCRdb lists only in-frame clones, some missing. The table has 150,000 to 200,000 clones, 75% seen once. The CDR3 runs 14 residues. Trimming removed 9 bases from V and 5 bases from J, with 17 bases in between. Germline CDR1 reads MNHEY; CDR2 reads SMNVEV (reference sequence). Findings of the study overall: In vitro experiments confirmed that three CMV-associated chains were specific for CMV antigens. Analyses of presence and absence presupposed an approximately uniform sequencing depth across donors.

The specimen sequenced was PBMCs. The V gene is TRBV27, the J gene TRBJ1-5, with a possible D match to TRBD1 (6 bases). The sequence derives from a man aged 18 to 30 in good health and CMV-seropositive. CDR3 loop: CASHRGGADQPQHF. The CDR3 DNA follows: TGTGCCAGTCATCGGGGGGGGGCCGATCAGCCCCAGCATTTT.